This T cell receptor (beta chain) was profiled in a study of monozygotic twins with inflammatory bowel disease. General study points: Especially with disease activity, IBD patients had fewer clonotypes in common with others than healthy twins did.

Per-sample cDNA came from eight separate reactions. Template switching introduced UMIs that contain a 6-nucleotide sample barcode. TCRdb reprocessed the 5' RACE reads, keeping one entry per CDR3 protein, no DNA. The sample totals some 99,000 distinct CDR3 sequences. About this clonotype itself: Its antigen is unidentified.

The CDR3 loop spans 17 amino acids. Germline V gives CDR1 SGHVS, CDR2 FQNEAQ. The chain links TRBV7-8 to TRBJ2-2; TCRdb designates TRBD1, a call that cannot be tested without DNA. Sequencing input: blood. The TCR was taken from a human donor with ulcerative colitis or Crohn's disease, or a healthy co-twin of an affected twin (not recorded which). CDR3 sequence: CASSLWLDRTNTGELFF.